Shown below are 9 T cell receptor beta chains from a single sample sequenced in a study of spatial heterogeneity in lung cancer. Time point in this sample: blood at routine non-recurrence follow-up after resection. Unsorted whole RNA from tumor, nontumor lung or frozen PBMC underwent sequencing. TCRdb passed the 5' RACE reads through MiXCR, listing each CDR3 protein once. The profile shows around 110,000 distinct CDR3 sequences, 12% of them singletons. Specimen: PBMCs, collected at follow-up. Receptors were obtained from a male donor with early-stage non-small cell lung cancer.

This chain's CDR3 is CASSLQGWSYNSPLHF. The CDR3 DNA reads as TGTGCCAGCAGCTTACAGGGGTGGTCCTATAATTCACCCCTCCACTTT. The genes are TRBV11-2 and TRBJ1-6, with D possibly being TRBD1 (6 bases). The CDR3 covers 16 residues. Germline CDR1 SGHAT, CDR2 FQNNGV. V lost 2 bases, J lost 1 base, and 9 bases lay in between.

This clonotype was recorded at least ten times. V gene TRBV25-1 combines with J gene TRBJ2-6, with unresolved D. CDR3 length: 14 amino acids. Germline CDR1 is MGHDK and CDR2 is SYGVNS. V lost 1 base and J lost 4, with 5 bases in between. CDR3 sequence (DNA): TGTGCCAGCAGTGAATTGGGCGGGGCCAACGTCCTGACTTTC. This encodes CASSELGGANVLTF.

This clonotype was recorded at least ten times. This chain uses TRBV28 with TRBJ2-3, with D maybe TRBD2 (5 bases). The CDR3 is made up of 12 amino acids. Trimming took off 2 bases at V and 8 bases at J, with 8 bases between the two ends. Germline CDR1 reads MDHEN; CDR2 reads SYDVKM. The CDR3, as DNA: TGTGCCAGCAGTTTAGAGGGCGGTACGCAGTATTTT. Its translation: CASSLEGGTQYF.

The rearrangement uses TRBV2 and TRBJ1-5; TRBD1 agrees at 7 bases. V was clipped by 7 bases and J by 6 bases; unmatched bases: 9. The CDR3 has 14 residues. In germline, CDR1 is SNHLY, CDR2 FYNNEI. The CDR3 DNA sequence: TGTGCCAGCAACTACCGGGACAGCGTTCAGCCCCAGCATTTT. Translation gives CASNYRDSVQPQHF.

This clonotype has a handful of counts. The chain uses TRBV7-2 and TRBJ2-6; D call uncertain. The CDR3 extends over 15 amino acids. The germline gives CDR1 SGHTA, CDR2 FQGNSA. The V end lost 1 base, the J end lost 0 bases, and 4 bases lay between the germline ends. The CDR3 protein is CASSLVGSGANVLTF. The CDR3 DNA reads TGTGCCAGCAGCTTAGTCGGCTCTGGGGCCAACGTCCTGACTTTC.

This rearrangement joins TRBV24-1 to TRBJ2-1; D is uncertain. The CDR3 covers 13 residues. With 4 bases removed from V and 8 bases from J, the gap between germline ends came to 11 bases. The germline V gene encodes CDR1 KGHDR and CDR2 SFDVKD. The CDR3 DNA reads TGTGCCACCAGTGACCCAAATTACGATGAGCAGTTCTTC. Protein: CATSDPNYDEQFF.

This clonotype occurred a few times. The V gene is TRBV10-3, the J gene TRBJ2-3, with a possible D match to TRBD2 (7 bases). CDR3 length equals 19 residues. The ends were cut back, 7 bases at V and 7 bases at J, with 33 bases in the middle. CDR1 ENHRY and CDR2 SYGVKD come from the germline V gene. CDR3 nucleotide sequence: TGTGCCATCACATCTGGTCCAGGGAGGGGGGCCCACACTTCGAATACGCAGTATTTT. This sequence encodes CAITSGPGRGAHTSNTQYF.

The gene calls are TRBV20-1 and TRBJ2-2; 7 positions match TRBD1. J gave up 6 bases and V 6 bases, and 10 bases lay outside the gene matches. This CDR3 contains 14 residues. Germline CDR1 reads DFQATT; CDR2 reads SNEGSKA (reference sequence). CDR3 DNA sequence: TGCAGTGCACCCGGGACAGCATATTCCGGGGAGCTGTTTTTT. Protein product: CSAPGTAYSGELFF.

The V call is TRBV4-3, the J call TRBJ2-5, with D maybe TRBD2 (5 bases). Trimming removed 2 bases from V and 5 bases from J, with 21 bases in between. The CDR3 has 17 residues. Germline values: CDR1 LGHNA, CDR2 YSLEER. The CDR3 nucleotides read TGCGCCAGCAGCCAAAGTCGGGGATCAACTTCGGAGGAGACCCAGTACTTC. Its translation is CASSQSRGSTSEETQYF.